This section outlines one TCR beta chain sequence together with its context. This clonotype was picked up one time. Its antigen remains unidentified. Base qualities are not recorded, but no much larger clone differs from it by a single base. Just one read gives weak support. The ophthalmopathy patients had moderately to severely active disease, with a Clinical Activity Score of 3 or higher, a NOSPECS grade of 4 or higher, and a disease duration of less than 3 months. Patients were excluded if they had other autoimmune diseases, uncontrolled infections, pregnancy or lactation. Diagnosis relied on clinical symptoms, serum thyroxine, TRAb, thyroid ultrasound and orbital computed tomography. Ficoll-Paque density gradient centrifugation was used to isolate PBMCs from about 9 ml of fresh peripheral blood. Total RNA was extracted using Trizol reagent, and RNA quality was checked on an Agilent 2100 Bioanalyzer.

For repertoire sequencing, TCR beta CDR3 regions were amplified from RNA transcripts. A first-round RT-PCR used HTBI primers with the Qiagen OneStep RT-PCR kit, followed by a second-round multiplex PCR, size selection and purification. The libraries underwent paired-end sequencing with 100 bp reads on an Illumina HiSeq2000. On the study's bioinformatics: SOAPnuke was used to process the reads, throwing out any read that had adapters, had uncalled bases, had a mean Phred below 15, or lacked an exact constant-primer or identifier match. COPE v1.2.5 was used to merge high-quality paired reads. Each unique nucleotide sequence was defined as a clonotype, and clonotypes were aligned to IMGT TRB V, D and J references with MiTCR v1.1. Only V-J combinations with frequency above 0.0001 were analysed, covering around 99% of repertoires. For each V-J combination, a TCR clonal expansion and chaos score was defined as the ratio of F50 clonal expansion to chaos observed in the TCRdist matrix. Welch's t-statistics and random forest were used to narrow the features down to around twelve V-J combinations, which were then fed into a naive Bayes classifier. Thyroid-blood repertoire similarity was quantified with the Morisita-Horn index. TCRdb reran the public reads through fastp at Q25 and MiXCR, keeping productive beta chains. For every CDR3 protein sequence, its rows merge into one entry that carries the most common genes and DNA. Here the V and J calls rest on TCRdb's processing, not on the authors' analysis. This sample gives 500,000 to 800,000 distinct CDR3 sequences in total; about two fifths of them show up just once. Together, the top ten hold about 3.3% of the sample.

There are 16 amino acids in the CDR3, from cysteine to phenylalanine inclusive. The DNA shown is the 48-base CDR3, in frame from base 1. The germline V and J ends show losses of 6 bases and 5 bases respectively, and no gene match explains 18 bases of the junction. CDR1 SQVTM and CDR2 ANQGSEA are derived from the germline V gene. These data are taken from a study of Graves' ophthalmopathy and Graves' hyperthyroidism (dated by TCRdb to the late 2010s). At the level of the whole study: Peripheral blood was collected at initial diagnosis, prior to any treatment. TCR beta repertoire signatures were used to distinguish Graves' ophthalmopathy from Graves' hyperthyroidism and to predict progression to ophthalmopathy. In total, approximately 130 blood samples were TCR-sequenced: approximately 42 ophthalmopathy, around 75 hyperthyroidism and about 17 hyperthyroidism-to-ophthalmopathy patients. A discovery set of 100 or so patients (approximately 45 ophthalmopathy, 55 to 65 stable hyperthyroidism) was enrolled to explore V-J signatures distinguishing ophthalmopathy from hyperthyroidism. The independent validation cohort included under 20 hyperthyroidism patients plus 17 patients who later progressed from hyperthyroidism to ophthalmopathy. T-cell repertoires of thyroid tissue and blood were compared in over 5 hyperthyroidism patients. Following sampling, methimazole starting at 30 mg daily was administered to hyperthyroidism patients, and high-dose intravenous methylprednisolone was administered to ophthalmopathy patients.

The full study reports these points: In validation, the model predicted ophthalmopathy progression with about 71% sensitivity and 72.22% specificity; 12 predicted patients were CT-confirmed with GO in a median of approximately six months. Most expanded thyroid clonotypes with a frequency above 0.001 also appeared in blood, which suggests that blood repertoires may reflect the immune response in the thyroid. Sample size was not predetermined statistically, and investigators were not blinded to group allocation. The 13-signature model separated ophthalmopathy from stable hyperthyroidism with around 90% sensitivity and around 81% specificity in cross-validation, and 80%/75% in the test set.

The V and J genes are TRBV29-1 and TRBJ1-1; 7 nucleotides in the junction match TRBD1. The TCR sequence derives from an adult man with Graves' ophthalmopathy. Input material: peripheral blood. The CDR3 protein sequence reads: CSVAGDSHEKETEAFF. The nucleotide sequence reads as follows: TGCAGCGTGGCAGGGGACAGTCATGAAAAGGAGACTGAAGCTTTCTTT. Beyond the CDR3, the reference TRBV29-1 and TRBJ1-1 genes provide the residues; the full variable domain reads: SAVISQKPSRDICQRGTSLTIQCQVDSQVTMMFWYRQQPGQSLTLIATANQGSEATYESGFVIDKFPISRPNLTFSTLTVSNMSPEDSSIYLCSVAGDSHEKETEAFFGQGTRLTVV.